These 7 T cell receptor beta chains came from one sample sequenced in a study of Graves' ophthalmopathy and Graves' hyperthyroidism. Amplification targeted the TCR beta CDR3 regions, with RNA transcripts as the source material. Scientists carried out first-round RT-PCR using HTBI primers and then a second-round multiplex PCR. TCRdb used MiXCR to reprocess the multiplex PCR reads, holding one entry per CDR3 protein. This sample has fewer than 650,000 distinct CDR3 sequences, with around a fifth found just once. The sequenced sample was peripheral blood. These TCRs come from a woman aged 18-35 years with stable Graves' hyperthyroidism. Some clones in this sample may be carry-over from other donors' samples.

The chain links TRBV28 to TRBJ2-7; the D gene is possibly TRBD1 (6 bases). The CDR3 runs to 15 residues. V lost 4 bases and J lost 6, with 19 bases in between. Germline V CDR1 and CDR2: MDHEN, SYDVKM. Here the CDR3 reads CASSSLVGQGSEQYF. Written as DNA, the CDR3 is TGTGCCAGCAGTTCTCTCGTGGGGCAGGGGAGCGAGCAGTACTTC.

This clonotype was counted only a few times. This sequence joins TRBV24-1 and TRBJ2-2, with TRBD2 as a possible D gene (5 bases). This CDR3 contains 16 residues. V was cut by 6 bases and J by 4 bases, with 17 bases left in between. Germline V gene data show CDR1 as KGHDR and CDR2 as SFDVKD. As DNA, the CDR3 is TGTGCCACCAGTTCAGGAGGCGAGGCGGGCACCGGGGAGCTGTTTTTT. Its translation: CATSSGGEAGTGELFF.

In this sample, this clonotype turned up many times. V gene TRBV19 combines with J gene TRBJ2-7; the D is unclear. The V and J ends lost 2 bases and 2 bases respectively, with 7 bases between them. Per the germline V gene, CDR1 is LNHDA and CDR2 is SQIVND (reference sequence). The CDR3 loop spans 13 amino acids. CDR3 DNA: TGTGCCAGTAGTATACAGAGAACCTACGAGCAGTACTTC. Protein: CASSIQRTYEQYF. Filled out from reference TRBV19 and TRBJ2-7, the complete variable domain reads DGGITQSPKYLFRKEGQNVTLSCEQNLNHDAMYWYRQDPGQGLRLIYYSQIVNDFQKGDIAEGYSVSREKKESFPLTVTSAQKNPTAFYLCASSIQRTYEQYFGPGTRLTVT.

This clonotype was counted only a few times. This chain uses TRBV19 with TRBJ1-5, with D unclear. V gave up 8 bases and J gave up 3 bases, with 11 bases separating them. CDR3 length: 13 residues. Per the germline V gene, CDR1 is LNHDA and CDR2 is SQIVND (reference sequence). CDR3 residues: CASHQVLNQPQHF. The CDR3 DNA reads TGTGCCAGTCATCAAGTTCTCAATCAGCCCCAGCATTTT.

Points on this clonotype: One end of the junction does not line up with germline, which may come from a read error. The gene calls are TRBV28 and TRBJ2-4, with D unresolved. The CDR3 runs 15 residues. Germline loops: CDR1 MDHEN, CDR2 SYDVKM. CDR3 bases: TGTGCCAGCAGTCCACAGTGGAAGGCCAAAAACATTAAGTACTTC. Encoded protein: CASSPQWKAKNIKYF. Drawing the rest from reference TRBV28 and TRBJ2-4, the complete variable domain is DVKVTQSSRYLVKRTGEKVFLECVQDMDHENMFWYRQDPGLGLRLIYFSYDVKMKEKGDIPEGYSVSREKKERFSLILESASTNQTSMYLCASSPQWKAKNIKYFGAGTRLSVL.

This clonotype occurred many times. CDR3 sequence (DNA): TGCAGCGTTGGGGGACAGACTGAAGCTTTCTTT. Amino acid sequence: CSVGGQTEAFF. The V call is TRBV29-1, the J call TRBJ1-1; TRBD1 aligns across 7 bases. CDR3 size: 11 residues. After removal of 4 bases from V and 5 bases from J, the junction contained 1 base not matched to a gene. CDR1 and CDR2 (germline): SQVTM, ANQGSEA.

The chain has TRBV24-1 and TRBJ2-2; TRBD1 might be the D (5 bases). Trimming pared 7 bases from V and 5 bases from J, leaving 13 bases between. CDR1 and CDR2 (germline): KGHDR, SFDVKD. This CDR3 contains 14 residues. In DNA form, the CDR3 reads TGTGCCACCAGCCAACAGGCAGCTACCGGGGAGCTGTTTTTT. Its protein is CATSQQAATGELFF.